The 20 T cell receptor beta chains listed next were all sequenced from one sample in a study of tumor-infiltrating lymphocytes in localized non-small cell lung cancer. Only in-frame clones appear in the TCRdb table, and some are missing; sequencing was by immunoSEQ multiplex PCR. The sample carries more than 10,000 clones, around four fifths recorded once. Source material: uninvolved lung tissue not adjacent to the tumor. These receptors all stem from a human donor with non-small cell lung cancer.

The chain carries TRBV19 and TRBJ2-4; D is possibly TRBD2 (6 bases). Per the germline V gene, CDR1 is LNHDA and CDR2 is SQIVND (reference sequence). The V end was cut by 5 bases, the J end by 1 base, with 12 bases between. This CDR3 has 15 amino acids. Written as DNA, the CDR3 is TGTGCCAGTAGTCCCCTAGCGACGGCCAAAAACATTCAGTACTTC. It codes for CASSPLATAKNIQYF.

The chain carries TRBV6-1 and TRBJ1-1; TRBD1 agrees at 11 bases. Per germline, CDR1 MNHNS and CDR2 SASEGT. V shed 3 bases and J 3 bases; nucleotides not matched to a gene: 6. The CDR3 sequence is 16 residues long. CDR3 in DNA: TGTGCCAGCAGTGATCTACGGACAGGGGGCTACACTGAAGCTTTCTTT. Protein product: CASSDLRTGGYTEAFF.

The chain joins TRBV29-1 to TRBJ1-1; D is unclear. V was cut by 5 bases and J by 3 bases, with 4 bases left in between. The CDR3 length is 10 residues. The germline V gene has CDR1 SQVTM and CDR2 ANQGSEA. The CDR3 protein is CSVSDTEAFF. CDR3 bases: TGCAGCGTTTCGGACACTGAAGCTTTCTTT.

V usage is TRBV5-6 and J usage is TRBJ2-3; 7 bases map to TRBD2. Germline V gene lookup returns CDR1 SGHDT and CDR2 YYEEEE. The CDR3 spans 19 residues. J gave up 2 bases and V 4 bases, and 19 bases lay outside the gene matches. The DNA of the CDR3 is TGTGCCAGCAGCCCTACTATTCAATTCGCGGGGGAATTCACAGATACGCAGTATTTT. It encodes CASSPTIQFAGEFTDTQYF.

This clone qualifies as medium-sized. The chain joins TRBV18 to TRBJ2-3; D might be TRBD2 (6 bases). Trimming pared 0 bases from V and 5 bases from J, leaving 12 bases between. CDR1 is KGHSH, CDR2 LQKENI, per germline. CDR3 length: 15 residues. Written as DNA, the CDR3 is TGTGCCAGCTCACCACCGGCGGGGTCCCGAGATACGCAGTATTTT. Its translation is CASSPPAGSRDTQYF. Using reference TRBV18 and TRBJ2-3 for the parts outside the CDR3, the full variable domain is NAGVMQNPRHLVRRRGQEARLRCSPMKGHSHVYWYRQLPEEGLKFMVYLQKENIIDESGMPKERFSAEFPKEGPSILRIQQVVRGDSAAYFCASSPPAGSRDTQYFGPGTRLTVL.

The chain is built from TRBV18 and TRBJ2-5, with 12 bases lining up with TRBD1. J lost 5 bases, V lost 4 bases, and 2 bases had no gene match. Germline CDR1 and CDR2: KGHSH and LQKENI. CDR3 length equals 14 residues. This CDR3 is CASSRGQGAETQYF. Here the CDR3 DNA reads TGTGCCAGCTCACGGGGACAGGGGGCCGAGACCCAGTACTTC.

V usage is TRBV5-4 and J usage is TRBJ2-2, with TRBD2 matching over 15 bases. V lost 0 bases to trimming and J lost 4 bases; unmatched junction nucleotides: 7. The CDR3 totals 19 residues. Per the germline V gene, CDR1 is SGHNT and CDR2 is YYREEE (reference sequence). The CDR3 sequence: CASSLAGLAGGHVTGELFF. In DNA form, the CDR3 reads TGTGCCAGCAGCTTGGCCGGACTAGCGGGGGGGCATGTCACCGGGGAGCTGTTTTTT.

CDR3 DNA sequence: TGCGCCAGCAGCCCGGTAGCGGGCACAGATACGCAGTATTTT. Translated: CASSPVAGTDTQYF. The chain combines TRBV5-1 with TRBJ2-3, with D perhaps TRBD2 (6 bases). The germline gives CDR1 SGHRS, CDR2 YFSETQ. This CDR3 is built from 14 residues. Between the trimmed V and J ends, which lost 4 bases and 1 base, there was a span of 10 bases.

The chain carries TRBV29-1 and TRBJ2-7; D may correspond to TRBD1 or TRBD2 (5 bases each). Trimming took 4 bases from V and 3 from J, leaving 10 bases between them. This CDR3 has 12 amino acids. Germline CDR1 and CDR2: SQVTM and ANQGSEA. The CDR3 DNA follows: TGCAGCGTTGCGGGGCAAGGCTACGAGCAGTACTTC. Protein product: CSVAGQGYEQYF.

The rearrangement joins TRBV10-3 to TRBJ1-2; 7 positions match TRBD1. Trimming removed 3 bases from V and 2 bases from J; junction bases left unmatched: 9. Germline V CDR1 and CDR2: ENHRY, SYGVKD. The CDR3 covers 16 residues. CDR3 residues: CAISDSVAGGNYGYTF. In DNA form, the CDR3 reads TGTGCCATCAGTGATTCGGTGGCAGGGGGGAACTATGGCTACACCTTC.

The chain couples TRBV25-1 to TRBJ2-2; 9 bases fit TRBD2. The CDR3 is 14 residues long. Germline V gene data show CDR1 as MGHDK and CDR2 as SYGVNS. The trim removed 6 bases at V and 6 bases at J, leaving 5 bases unmatched. CDR3 bases: TGTGCCAGCAGGGAAGCGGGGGGCCCCGGGGAGCTGTTTTTT. Protein product: CASREAGGPGELFF.

This sequence joins TRBV7-6 and TRBJ2-1; TRBD2 aligns across 9 bases. The germline gives CDR1 SGHVS, CDR2 FNYEAQ. V dropped 5 bases and J dropped 7; count of bases not matched to a gene: 12. The CDR3 contains 16 residues. CDR3 sequence reads: CASSIMLAGAGNEQFF. The CDR3 bases are TGTGCCAGCAGCATAATGTTAGCGGGGGCGGGGAATGAGCAGTTCTTC.

The chain has TRBV7-9 and TRBJ1-1; no firm D call. The CDR3 sequence is 12 residues long. V was trimmed by 3 bases and J by 1 base, leaving 3 bases between them. In germline, CDR1 is SEHNR, CDR2 FQNEAQ (reference sequence). In DNA, the CDR3 is TGTGCCAGCAGCTTCACGAACACTGAAGCTTTCTTT. Translation: CASSFTNTEAFF.

This clone has only a few counts. The chain joins TRBV5-1 to TRBJ2-6, with D uncertain. The CDR3 totals 16 residues. With 4 bases removed from V and 2 bases from J, the gap between germline ends came to 13 bases. Germline CDR1 is SGHRS and CDR2 is YFSETQ. The CDR3 DNA reads as TGCGCCAGCAGCCAATCATCAGACCCTGGGGCCAACGTCCTGACTTTC. Amino acid sequence: CASSQSSDPGANVLTF.

The chain is built from TRBV11-2 and TRBJ1-2; unclear D gene. Trimming pared 1 base from V and 0 bases from J, leaving 9 bases between. Looked up from germline, CDR1 is SGHAT and CDR2 is FQNNGV. The CDR3 contains 15 residues. The CDR3 loop is CASSLVVGSNYGYTF. The CDR3 DNA reads as TGTGCCAGCAGCTTAGTCGTCGGTTCTAACTATGGCTACACCTTC.

The chain carries TRBV5-4 and TRBJ1-2; D gene uncertain. The germline CDR1 and CDR2 sequences are SGHNT and YYREEE (reference sequence). The length of the CDR3 is 14 residues. Trimming cost V 1 base and J 8 bases, with 15 bases left between them. CDR3 sequence (DNA): TGTGCCAGCAGCTTGTTGGGGATCTCAGTAGGCTACACCTTC. Translated: CASSLLGISVGYTF.

This chain links TRBV5-1 with TRBJ2-3; 7 nucleotides agree with TRBD1. V trimming: 4 bases; J trimming: 2 bases; junction bases outside the gene matches: 10. The CDR3 is 16 amino acids. CDR1 SGHRS and CDR2 YFSETQ come from the germline V gene. The CDR3 region is CASSRAGTASTDTQYF. CDR3 nucleotides: TGCGCCAGCAGCCGAGCCGGGACAGCTTCCACAGATACGCAGTATTTT.

The sample holds one count of this clone. The chain's CDR3 is CASGTGSSVNQPQHF. The DNA of the CDR3 is TGTGCCAGCGGGACCGGTTCAAGCGTCAATCAGCCCCAGCATTTT. The V and J genes are TRBV9 and TRBJ1-5; D is perhaps TRBD1 (5 bases). The V gene lost 7 bases and the J gene lost 3 bases, with 17 bases spanning the gap. Germline V lookup: CDR1 SGDLS, CDR2 YYNGEE. The CDR3 length is 15 residues.

The chain has TRBV4-1 and TRBJ1-2, with TRBD1 as a possible D gene (6 bases). The CDR3 has 15 residues. Trimming took 1 base from V and 4 from J, leaving 13 bases between them. Germline CDR1 is MGHRA and CDR2 is YSYEKL. CDR3 sequence reads: CASSQGVTGFYGYTF. CDR3 coding DNA: TGCGCCAGCAGCCAAGGGGTAACAGGGTTCTATGGCTACACCTTC.

CDR3 sequence: CASLSPGQGYNSPLHF. Written as DNA, the CDR3 is TGTGCCAGCCTTTCGCCGGGACAGGGGTATAATTCACCCCTCCACTTT. V and J are TRBV2 and TRBJ1-6; 10 bases align to TRBD1. The CDR3 has 16 residues. J was trimmed by 4 bases and V by 8 bases; bases with no gene match: 8. Germline CDR1 is SNHLY and CDR2 is FYNNEI.